Each of the 32 T cell receptor beta chains below was sequenced from the same sample in a study of naive and memory T cell subsets. Blood and skin TCR RNA was reverse transcribed with alpha and beta constant primers. MiXCR, run by TCRdb on the 5' RACE reads, gives a single entry per CDR3 protein. The sample yields approximately 24,000 distinct CDR3 sequences, less than 25% seen once. RNA was extracted from 2.5 ml of whole blood of healthy adults. Source of these receptors: a female donor in good health.

This clonotype was observed many times. This rearrangement joins TRBV2 to TRBJ1-1; possibly TRBD1 for D (6 bases). The CDR3 runs 14 residues. Between the trimmed V and J ends, which lost 5 bases and 4 bases, there was a span of 14 bases. The V gene's germline CDR1 is SNHLY and CDR2 FYNNEI. For the CDR3, the DNA is TGTGCCAGCAGTTCCCTGGGGGCGAGCACTGAAGCTTTCTTT. It specifies CASSSLGASTEAFF.

By its share, this clonotype is medium-sized. The rearrangement links TRBV7-9 to TRBJ2-5, with D possibly matching TRBD1 (5 bases). CDR1 is SEHNR, CDR2 FQNEAQ, per germline (reference sequence). CDR3 length: 13 residues. V shed 5 bases and J shed 1 base, with 8 bases lying between them. The CDR3 sequence: CASSTDSQETQYF. The CDR3, as DNA: TGTGCCAGCAGCACAGACAGCCAAGAGACCCAGTACTTC.

This clonotype was found many times. The rearrangement uses TRBV11-2 and TRBJ1-2; D unresolved. Germline assignment: CDR1 SGHAT and CDR2 FQNNGV. The CDR3 spans 13 residues. V lost 4 bases and J lost 5, with 11 bases in between. This CDR3 is CASSSHTAYGYTF. CDR3 nucleotide sequence: TGTGCCAGCAGCTCCCACACCGCGTATGGCTACACCTTC.

V usage is TRBV6-5 and J usage is TRBJ1-2; 9 nucleotides align to TRBD1. V shed 3 bases and J 2 bases; nucleotides not matched to a gene: 4. Germline CDR1 is MNHEY and CDR2 is SVGAGI. This CDR3 has 15 residues. Here the CDR3 DNA reads TGTGCCAGCAGTTATTACAGGGGGCACAACTATGGCTACACCTTC. Translating gives CASSYYRGHNYGYTF.

This clonotype has only one observation. V and J are TRBV10-3 and TRBJ1-1; 10 bases agree with TRBD1. Germline values: CDR1 ENHRY, CDR2 SYGVKD. This CDR3 contains 14 residues. The trim removed 6 bases at V and 6 bases at J, leaving 7 bases unmatched. In DNA, the CDR3 is TGTGCCATCAGGGAGGGACAGGGGTCCGCTGAAGCTTTCTTT. The encoded protein is CAIREGQGSAEAFF.

This clonotype is judged medium-sized. J is TRBJ2-1 and V is TRBV20-1, with TRBD2 matching over 11 bases. V gave up 1 base and J gave up 7 bases; unmatched junction bases: 18. CDR3 length: 19 residues. Germline-derived CDR1 and CDR2 are DFQATT and SNEGSKA (reference sequence). This CDR3 is CSARGLVNIAGGLSNEQFF. The DNA of the CDR3 is TGCAGTGCTAGAGGATTGGTGAATATAGCGGGGGGGCTCTCGAATGAGCAGTTCTTC.

This clonotype was detected only a few times. V and J are TRBV20-1 and TRBJ2-7, with 9 bases lining up with TRBD1. The trim removed 4 bases at V and 3 bases at J, leaving 13 bases unmatched. CDR1 and CDR2 (germline): DFQATT, SNEGSKA (reference sequence). This CDR3 spans 16 amino acids. The CDR3 DNA sequence: TGCAGTGCTAACCCCGTAAGTGGGACAGGGAGCTACGAGCAGTACTTC. Its protein is CSANPVSGTGSYEQYF.

The CDR3 here is CATSDRTGNGYTF. The CDR3 nucleotides read TGTGCCACCAGTGACCGGACAGGAAATGGCTACACCTTC. The V gene is TRBV24-1, the J gene TRBJ1-2; TRBD1 matches 7 bases. The junction had 4 bases not matched to a gene; V was cut back by 4 bases and J by 6 bases. Germline V gene data show CDR1 as KGHDR and CDR2 as SFDVKD. This CDR3 contains 13 residues.

The chain combines TRBV6-5 with TRBJ1-1; 8 nucleotides line up with TRBD1. CDR1 MNHEY and CDR2 SVGAGI come from the germline V gene. The V and J ends lost 2 bases and 2 bases, in that order; junction bases with no gene match: 10. CDR3 size: 17 residues. The CDR3 sequence is CASSYTWAGGFNTEAFF. The DNA of the CDR3 is TGTGCCAGCAGTTACACCTGGGCAGGGGGCTTTAACACTGAAGCTTTCTTT.

The chain joins TRBV6-5 to TRBJ2-2; 9 positions match TRBD2. The germline V gene has CDR1 MNHEY and CDR2 SVGAGI. The CDR3 runs to 20 residues. The junction had 19 bases not matched to a gene; V was cut back by 5 bases and J by 3 bases. CDR3 DNA: TGTGCCAGCAGTCCGTCCCTCCAGCGGGGGGTTGTCTATCACACCGGGGAGCTGTTTTTT. Encoded protein: CASSPSLQRGVVYHTGELFF.

Ten or more counts support this clonotype. This chain links TRBV2 with TRBJ2-3; tentative D call: TRBD2 (5 bases). Trimming removed 3 bases from V and 1 base from J, with 11 bases in between. This CDR3 is built from 15 residues. The germline V gene has CDR1 SNHLY and CDR2 FYNNEI. CDR3 sequence (DNA): TGTGCCAGCAGTGAGAGAAGCGGTGGCACAGATACGCAGTATTTT. This encodes CASSERSGGTDTQYF.

By sample share, this clonotype is medium-sized (0.01 to 0.1%). The V gene is TRBV20-1, the J gene TRBJ2-5; D remains ambiguous. Trimming removed 6 bases at V and 2 bases at J, with 16 bases between. The CDR3 is 14 residues long. Germline V lookup: CDR1 DFQATT, CDR2 SNEGSKA (reference sequence). In nucleotides, the CDR3 is TGCAGTGCCCTATTCCACTGGGATCAAGAGACCCAGTACTTC. Translating gives CSALFHWDQETQYF.

This clonotype was seen many times. The chain uses TRBV29-1 and TRBJ1-1, with TRBD1 identical over 8 bases. Trimming at V came to 4 bases and at J to 5 bases, leaving 6 bases not matched to a gene. The CDR3 totals 13 residues. Germline V gives CDR1 SQVTM, CDR2 ANQGSEA. CDR3 in amino acids: CSVVAGGVTEAFF. For the CDR3, the DNA is TGCAGCGTTGTTGCAGGGGGCGTTACTGAAGCTTTCTTT.

The chain combines TRBV29-1 with TRBJ1-1, with a weak D call TRBD1 (6 bases). This CDR3 is built from 13 residues. The V and J ends lost 4 bases and 4 bases respectively, with 13 bases between them. The germline CDR1 and CDR2 sequences are SQVTM and ANQGSEA. CDR3: CSVGFTGITEAFF. The DNA of the CDR3 is TGCAGCGTTGGATTCACAGGGATCACTGAAGCTTTCTTT.

This clonotype occurred a few times. The chain carries TRBV7-2 and TRBJ2-1, with TRBD2 matching 9 bases. The CDR3 spans 14 residues. Germline V gives CDR1 SGHTA, CDR2 FQGNSA. V was pared by 8 bases and J by 4 bases, with 6 bases of the junction left unmatched. The CDR3: CASRRAGGYNEQFF. For the CDR3, the DNA is TGTGCCAGCCGCCGGGCGGGGGGGTACAATGAGCAGTTCTTC.

V and J are TRBV7-2 and TRBJ1-6; a possible D gene is TRBD1 (5 bases). Germline values: CDR1 SGHTA, CDR2 FQGNSA. The CDR3 totals 14 residues. Trimming took off 5 bases at V and 10 bases at J, with 15 bases between the two ends. The CDR3: CASSQGPVNSPLHF. For the CDR3, the DNA is TGTGCCAGCAGCCAGGGCCCTGTCAACTCACCCCTCCACTTT.

This rearrangement joins TRBV29-1 to TRBJ2-7, with D uncertain. The CDR3 contains 12 residues. CDR1 is SQVTM, CDR2 ANQGSEA, per germline. With 4 bases removed from V and 0 bases from J, the gap between germline ends came to 7 bases. CDR3 loop: CSVGLSSYEQYF. The CDR3 nucleotides are TGCAGCGTTGGACTGAGCTCCTACGAGCAGTACTTC.

The sample holds a few counts of this clonotype. The chain links TRBV20-1 to TRBJ2-7; D might be TRBD1 (6 bases). With 0 bases removed from V and 2 bases from J, the gap between germline ends came to 17 bases. Germline-derived CDR1 and CDR2 are DFQATT and SNEGSKA (reference sequence). The CDR3 runs 16 residues. As DNA, the CDR3 is TGCAGTGCTAGAGATCGTGGACAGACATCTACCTACGAGCAGTACTTC. Residues: CSARDRGQTSTYEQYF.

The CDR3 bases are TGCAGTGCTAGAGATCGGGAAGCCTCTGGAGTCCTCCACTTT. Its protein product is CSARDREASGVLHF. The V and J genes are TRBV20-1 and TRBJ1-6; D not certain. V was trimmed by 0 bases and J by 15 bases, leaving 18 bases between them. This CDR3 contains 14 residues. Germline V CDR1 and CDR2: DFQATT, SNEGSKA (reference sequence).

The V call is TRBV7-6, the J call TRBJ2-1; D is possibly TRBD2 (6 bases). The CDR3 is 17 residues long. Germline V gives CDR1 SGHVS, CDR2 FNYEAQ. V lost 4 bases, J lost 1 base, and 17 bases lay in between. The CDR3 DNA reads TGTGCCAGCAGCTCCCAGGTGGGACTCTCATCCTACAATGAGCAGTTCTTC. Its translation is CASSSQVGLSSYNEQFF. Looking up the rest from reference TRBV7-6 and TRBJ2-1 gives the full variable domain: GAGVSQSPRYKVTKRGQDVALRCDPISGHVSLYWYRQALGQGPEFLTYFNYEAQQDKSGLPNDRFSAERPEGSISTLTIQRTEQRDSAMYRCASSSQVGLSSYNEQFFGPGTRLTVL.

The chain links TRBV7-9 to TRBJ2-1; D could derive from TRBD1 or TRBD2 (5 bases each). CDR1 SEHNR and CDR2 FQNEAQ come from the germline V gene (reference sequence). The CDR3 has 13 amino acids. Trimming removed 4 bases at V and 12 bases at J, with 16 bases between. The CDR3 nucleotides read TGTGCCAGCAGCTCCCAAGCGGTTGGGGGGCAGTTCTTC. Encoded protein: CASSSQAVGGQFF.

The chain couples TRBV20-1 to TRBJ2-1; TRBD2 matches 8 bases. The CDR3 runs to 13 residues. The V gene's germline CDR1 is DFQATT and CDR2 SNEGSKA (reference sequence). With 6 bases clipped from V and 9 bases from J, the junction kept 10 bases outside the gene matches. The CDR3 reads CSAPTSGLGEQFF. Written as DNA, the CDR3 is TGCAGTGCACCAACTAGCGGACTCGGTGAGCAGTTCTTC.

The rearrangement joins TRBV5-1 to TRBJ2-3; possibly TRBD1 for D (6 bases). Between the trimmed V and J ends, which lost 0 bases and 2 bases, there was a span of 10 bases. This CDR3 comprises 15 residues. The V gene's germline CDR1 is SGHRS and CDR2 YFSETQ. CDR3 DNA sequence: TGCGCCAGCAGCTTGGCGGACAGCGACACAGATACGCAGTATTTT. Protein: CASSLADSDTDTQYF.

In this sample, this clonotype turned up many times. V is TRBV20-1 and J is TRBJ2-1; tentatively, D is TRBD1 (6 bases). The CDR3 has 14 amino acids. The V and J ends lost 1 base and 5 bases respectively, with 12 bases between them. Germline CDR1 reads DFQATT; CDR2 reads SNEGSKA (reference sequence). CDR3 nucleotide sequence: TGCAGTGCTAGAGTCCAGGGGTTCAACAATGAGCAGTTCTTC. This codes for CSARVQGFNNEQFF.

This chain connects TRBV7-9 to TRBJ2-1; D is ambiguous. Trimming took 3 bases from V and 9 from J, leaving 6 bases between them. Germline-derived CDR1 and CDR2 are SEHNR and FQNEAQ (reference sequence). CDR3 length: 11 residues. Here the CDR3 reads CASSLKSEQFF. CDR3 nucleotides: TGTGCCAGCAGCTTGAAATCTGAGCAGTTCTTC.

Only a few counts were recorded for this clonotype. CDR3 sequence: CSARRNTEAFF. In DNA, the CDR3 is TGCAGTGCTAGACGGAACACTGAAGCTTTCTTT. The chain combines TRBV20-1 with TRBJ1-1, with no clear D. Germline V lookup: CDR1 DFQATT, CDR2 SNEGSKA (reference sequence). Trimming took off 2 bases at V and 1 base at J, with 2 bases between the two ends. The CDR3 is 11 amino acids.

The table lists this clonotype with a count of one. The chain combines TRBV2 with TRBJ1-5; 7 bases fit TRBD1. The CDR3 has 13 residues. CDR1 is SNHLY and CDR2 is FYNNEI in the germline V gene. J was trimmed by 6 bases and V by 6 bases; bases with no gene match: 5. The CDR3 nucleotides are TGTGCCAGCAGCACAGGGGTGCGTCAGCCCCAGCATTTT. Translation gives CASSTGVRQPQHF. Filled out from reference TRBV2 and TRBJ1-5, the complete variable domain reads EPEVTQTPSHQVTQMGQEVILRCVPISNHLYFYWYRQILGQKVEFLVSFYNNEISEKSEIFDDQFSVERPDGSNFTLKIRSTKLEDSAMYFCASSTGVRQPQHFGDGTRLSIL.

The table lists this clonotype with a few counts. The gene calls are TRBV20-1 and TRBJ2-7, with 16 bases matching TRBD2. Germline values: CDR1 DFQATT, CDR2 SNEGSKA (reference sequence). J lost 3 bases, V lost 7 bases, and 15 bases had no gene match. The CDR3 covers 18 residues. Written as DNA, the CDR3 is TGCAGTGTTGAGGGACTAGCGGGAGGGCCCGTCCGTTTCTACGAGCAGTACTTC. Translation gives CSVEGLAGGPVRFYEQYF.

This clonotype was counted a few times. The genes are TRBV29-1 and TRBJ2-1; D gene ambiguous. V was trimmed by 3 bases and J by 6 bases, leaving 6 bases between them. The germline V gene has CDR1 SQVTM and CDR2 ANQGSEA. The CDR3 length is 11 residues. CDR3 coding DNA: TGCAGCGTTGACAATTTCAATGAGCAGTTCTTC. Translated, it gives CSVDNFNEQFF.

Regarding this clonotype: At one boundary the junction diverges from the germline segment, which might be a read error. This sequence joins TRBV20-1 and TRBJ1-2, with a weak D call TRBD1 (5 bases). Germline CDR1 and CDR2: DFQATT and SNEGSKA (reference sequence). The CDR3 is 11 residues long. The CDR3, as DNA: TGCAGTGCTAGTCTACCGGGACGTGGGAACTTC. The encoded protein is CSASLPGRGNF.

V is TRBV6-1 and J is TRBJ1-5; D gene unclear. There are 13 residues in the CDR3. V was shortened by 4 bases and J by 5 bases, with 9 bases between the two germline ends. Germline V lookup: CDR1 MNHNS, CDR2 SASEGT. CDR3 sequence (DNA): TGTGCCAGCAGTGCTTGGTCCCATCAGCCCCAGCATTTT. Protein sequence: CASSAWSHQPQHF.

This clonotype was detected ten times or more. The chain links TRBV6-5 to TRBJ2-2; D call uncertain. The CDR3 contains 15 residues. V lost 3 bases, J lost 0 bases, and 8 bases lay in between. Germline CDR1 reads MNHEY; CDR2 reads SVGAGI. The CDR3 DNA reads TGTGCCAGCAGTTATTTTACTACGAACACCGGGGAGCTGTTTTTT. Translation gives CASSYFTTNTGELFF.